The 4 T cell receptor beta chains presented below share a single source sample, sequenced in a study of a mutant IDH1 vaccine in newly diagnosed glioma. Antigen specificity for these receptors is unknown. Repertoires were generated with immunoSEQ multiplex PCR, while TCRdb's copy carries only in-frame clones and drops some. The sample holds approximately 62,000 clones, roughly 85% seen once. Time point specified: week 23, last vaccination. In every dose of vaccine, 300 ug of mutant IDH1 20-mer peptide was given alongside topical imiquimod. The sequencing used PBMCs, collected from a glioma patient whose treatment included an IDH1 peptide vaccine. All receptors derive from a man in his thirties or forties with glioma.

The CDR3 DNA is TGTGCCAGCAGCAGAGACAAGCCCTTATCCTACGAGCAGTACTTC. This translates into CASSRDKPLSYEQYF. This rearrangement joins TRBV28 to TRBJ2-5; D ambiguous. TRBJ2-7 explains the end of the DNA better; the J call may be wrong. Germline V gene sequence: CDR1 MDHEN, CDR2 SYDVKM. This CDR3 contains 15 residues.

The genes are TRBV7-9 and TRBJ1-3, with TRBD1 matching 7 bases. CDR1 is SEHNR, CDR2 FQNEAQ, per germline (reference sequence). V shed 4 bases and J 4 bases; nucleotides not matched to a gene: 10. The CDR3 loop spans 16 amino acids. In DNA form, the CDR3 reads TGTGCCAGCAGCTACTGGACAGGCTCGAGAGGAAACACCATATATTTT. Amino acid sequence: CASSYWTGSRGNTIYF.

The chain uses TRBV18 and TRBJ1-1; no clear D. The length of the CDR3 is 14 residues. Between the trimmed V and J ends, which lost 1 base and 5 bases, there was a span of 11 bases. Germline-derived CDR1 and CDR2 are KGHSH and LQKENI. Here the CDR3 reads CASSPRRAETEAFF. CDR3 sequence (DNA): TGTGCCAGCTCACCACGGAGGGCAGAGACTGAAGCTTTCTTT.

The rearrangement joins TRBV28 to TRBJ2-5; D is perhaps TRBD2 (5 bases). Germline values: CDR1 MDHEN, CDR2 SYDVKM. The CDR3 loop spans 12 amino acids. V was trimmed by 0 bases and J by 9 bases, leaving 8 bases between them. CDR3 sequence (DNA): TGTGCCAGCAGTTTATGGTCCGGGGCCCAGTACTTC. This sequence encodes CASSLWSGAQYF. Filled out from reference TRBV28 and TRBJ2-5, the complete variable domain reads DVKVTQSSRYLVKRTGEKVFLECVQDMDHENMFWYRQDPGLGLRLIYFSYDVKMKEKGDIPEGYSVSREKKERFSLILESASTNQTSMYLCASSLWSGAQYFGPGTRLLVL.